This TCR beta chain is drawn from a study of shared clonotypes between healthy human individuals. Germline lookup yields CDR1 MNHNY and CDR2 SVGAGI (reference sequence). This CDR3 has 15 residues. J gave up 4 bases and V 5 bases, and 7 bases lay outside the gene matches. The assay was immunoSEQ multiplex PCR, and TCRdb's table has in-frame clones only and misses some. The sample yields around 2.3 million clones, 90% to 96% seen once. The chain joins TRBV6-6 to TRBJ1-4; 7 bases agree with TRBD1. Sequenced input: naive CD4+ T cells sorted from blood. Subset denoted: CD45RA+ positively selected. The TCR originated in a man aged 18 to 30 in good health. Here the CDR3 reads CASSVRTGLNEKLFF. The CDR3 DNA reads TGTGCCAGCAGTGTTCGGACAGGCCTTAATGAAAAACTGTTTTTT.